Listed below are T cell receptor beta chains from one sample, sequenced in a study of T cell responses to AZD1222 COVID-19 vaccine. Repertoires were generated with immunoSEQ multiplex PCR, while TCRdb's copy carries only in-frame clones and drops some. The data contain 130,000 to 150,000 clones, around nine tenths of them singletons. Specimen: peripheral blood, collected on day 0 of MenACWY control vaccination. The receptors here all came from an adult in good health. Both conserved end residues are part of each CDR3. The order of the fields is J gene, V gene, CDR3 protein.

J gene: TRBJ2-4
V gene: TRBV6-5
CDR3 protein: CASSQGRSGIQYF

J gene: TRBJ2-7
V gene: TRBV28
CDR3 protein: CASSLTQGRYEQYF

J gene: TRBJ1-1
V gene: TRBV5-5
CDR3 protein: CASSLVQAGETEAFF

J gene: TRBJ2-7
V gene: TRBV24-1
CDR3 protein: CATSDRGQGVAYEQYF

J gene: TRBJ1-5
V gene: TRBV25-1
CDR3 protein: CASSEGGSGSNQPQHF

J gene: TRBJ2-1
V gene: TRBV18
CDR3 protein: CASSPPLGQGSYNEQFF

J gene: TRBJ2-7
V gene: TRBV7-9
CDR3 protein: CASSHGVSYEQYF

J gene: TRBJ1-5
V gene: TRBV6-1
CDR3 protein: CASSGPGTGSRQPQHF

J gene: TRBJ2-5
V gene: TRBV2
CDR3 protein: CASSPAETQYF

J gene: TRBJ2-1
V gene: TRBV7-9
CDR3 protein: CASSFWTSGNYNEQFF

J gene: TRBJ1-2
V gene: TRBV4-1
CDR3 protein: CASSPLGQGYYTF

J gene: TRBJ1-2
V gene: TRBV6-5
CDR3 protein: CASRIGRNYGYTF

J gene: TRBJ2-5
V gene: TRBV4-1
CDR3 protein: CASSQLGLRTETQYF

J gene: TRBJ2-3
V gene: TRBV4-1
CDR3 protein: CASSPTSGRGDTQYF

J gene: TRBJ2-3
V gene: TRBV19
CDR3 protein: CASSMRVASTDTQYF

J gene: TRBJ2-1
V gene: TRBV3-1/TRBV3-2
CDR3 protein: CASSLQSLAAKGPFF

J gene: TRBJ1-1
V gene: TRBV5-1
CDR3 protein: CASTRTGIMNTEAFF

J gene: TRBJ1-6
V gene: TRBV7-6
CDR3 protein: CASSLSRNSPLHF

J gene: TRBJ2-2
V gene: TRBV2
CDR3 protein: CASSSARDTGELFF

J gene: TRBJ1-4
V gene: TRBV5-1
CDR3 protein: CASSTGQGSEKLFF

J gene: TRBJ1-4
V gene: TRBV5-1
CDR3 protein: CASSPGGAGELFF

J gene: TRBJ2-7
V gene: TRBV6-5
CDR3 protein: CASSYSGQRGYEQYF

J gene: TRBJ2-3
V gene: TRBV18
CDR3 protein: CASSPLGLYTDTQYF

J gene: TRBJ1-2
V gene: TRBV28
CDR3 protein: CASSSPVDGYTF

J gene: TRBJ1-1
V gene: TRBV7-3
CDR3 protein: CASSLLGRNTEAFF

J gene: TRBJ1-2
V gene: TRBV10-2
CDR3 protein: CASRPQGKDGYTF

J gene: TRBJ1-4
V gene: TRBV3-1/TRBV3-2
CDR3 protein: CASTEGGGRGKLFF

J gene: TRBJ1-4
V gene: TRBV7-9
CDR3 protein: CASSQKSTGTNEKLFF

J gene: TRBJ1-2
V gene: TRBV12-3/TRBV12-4
CDR3 protein: CASRMAGNYGYTF

J gene: TRBJ2-2
V gene: TRBV5-4
CDR3 protein: CASSSGGDTGELFF

J gene: TRBJ2-7
V gene: TRBV9
CDR3 protein: CASSAEFTDEQYF

J gene: TRBJ1-1
V gene: TRBV4-1
CDR3 protein: CASSPVSNTEAFF

J gene: TRBJ1-5
V gene: TRBV9
CDR3 protein: CASSVGAGNQPQHF

J gene: TRBJ2-5
V gene: TRBV6-2/TRBV6-3
CDR3 protein: CASSGSPLVETQYF

J gene: TRBJ1-6
V gene: TRBV2
CDR3 protein: CASSEPGRPSPLHF

J gene: TRBJ2-2
V gene: TRBV24-1
CDR3 protein: CATSDLRKSSKGAGELFF

J gene: TRBJ1-6
V gene: TRBV2
CDR3 protein: CASSEVWGNSPLHF

J gene: TRBJ2-7
V gene: TRBV9
CDR3 protein: CASSVAEGFEQYF

J gene: TRBJ1-1
V gene: TRBV18
CDR3 protein: CASSQYTLNTEAFF

J gene: TRBJ2-7
V gene: TRBV9
CDR3 protein: CASGGDEQYF

J gene: TRBJ1-4
V gene: TRBV4-1
CDR3 protein: CASSQGGQINEKLFF

J gene: TRBJ1-6
V gene: TRBV10-1
CDR3 protein: CASSQDTFNSPLHF

J gene: TRBJ1-4
V gene: TRBV28
CDR3 protein: CASSSPGGATNEKLFF

J gene: TRBJ2-4
V gene: TRBV28
CDR3 protein: CASGPLGTGGAGQNIQYF

J gene: TRBJ1-2
V gene: TRBV4-2
CDR3 protein: CASSQDRNYGYTF

J gene: TRBJ1-1
V gene: TRBV19
CDR3 protein: CASTETGGPSLNTEAFF

J gene: TRBJ2-7
V gene: TRBV5-1
CDR3 protein: CASSPGVSYEQYF

J gene: TRBJ2-3
V gene: TRBV14
CDR3 protein: CASSQVLGTQYF

J gene: TRBJ1-2
V gene: TRBV7-8
CDR3 protein: CASSFSGTAYGYTF

J gene: TRBJ1-2
V gene: TRBV5-1
CDR3 protein: CASSSQGGGAGGYTF

J gene: TRBJ2-3
V gene: TRBV10-3
CDR3 protein: CAISGQGSTDTQYF

J gene: TRBJ1-2
V gene: TRBV6-4
CDR3 protein: CASRREGQGGFGYTF

J gene: TRBJ1-1
V gene: TRBV29-1
CDR3 protein: CSGGMNTEAFF

J gene: TRBJ1-4
V gene: TRBV4-1
CDR3 protein: CASSPTGSANEKLFF

J gene: TRBJ2-1
V gene: TRBV4-1
CDR3 protein: CASSQDPWTSGGYNEQFF

J gene: TRBJ2-2
V gene: TRBV2
CDR3 protein: CASSGLPGGELFF

J gene: TRBJ2-6
V gene: TRBV27
CDR3 protein: CASAPTQASGANVLTF

J gene: TRBJ1-5
V gene: TRBV19
CDR3 protein: CASSISRVVQPQHF

J gene: TRBJ2-5
V gene: TRBV29-1
CDR3 protein: CSAGPRETQYF

J gene: TRBJ1-5
V gene: TRBV30
CDR3 protein: CAWSVAAGRQPQHF